The clone carrying this T cell receptor beta chain was observed many times. The entry originates in a study of response to subunit inactivated influenza vaccine. V lost 4 bases to trimming and J lost 3 bases; unmatched junction nucleotides: 7. The CDR3 covers 14 residues. Germline V CDR1 and CDR2: SGHRS, YFSETQ. TCRdb analysed the RT-PCR reads with MiXCR anew, one entry per CDR3 protein. This table has about 520,000 distinct CDR3 sequences, approximately 6.9% appearing once. The specimen was PBMCs from blood, collected less than 25 months after vaccination. The TCR comes from a man between 50 and 69 years old who received an inactivated influenza vaccine. This chain connects TRBV5-1 to TRBJ2-7; 7 positions match TRBD1. CDR3 sequence reads: CASSPGTANYEQYF. CDR3 bases: TGCGCCAGCAGCCCGGGGACAGCGAACTACGAGCAGTACTTC.